This T cell receptor (beta chain) was found in a study of metastatic and nonmetastatic thyroid tumors. The CDR3 has 13 residues. V shed 2 bases and J shed 4 bases, with 8 bases lying between them. No treatment of any kind had been given to any patient before thyroid surgery. From the PCR reads, TCRdb re-called clones with MiXCR. The data contain more than 6,000 clones, just under 30% of them singletons. The sample taken for sequencing was tumor tissue. The chain joins TRBV12-3 or TRBV12-4 to TRBJ2-5; D not certain. The source of this sequence is a female donor with papillary thyroid cancer or a benign thyroid nodule (not recorded which). Some clones in this sample may be carry-over from other donors' samples. The CDR3 DNA follows: TGTGCCAGCAGTTTAAATCTGCTAGAGACCCAGTACTTC. It codes for CASSLNLLETQYF.